These 2 T cell receptor beta chains were all obtained from the same sample, sequenced in a study of control samples from healthy donors and cancer patients. Here immunoSEQ multiplex PCR was the method, and the copy in TCRdb shows in-frame clones only, minus some. The profile covers 120,000 to 150,000 clones, with approximately 94% appearing a single time and less than 15% taken by the ten largest. Specimen: blood. The receptors were sampled from a middle-aged man in good health.

The rearrangement links TRBV10-3 to TRBJ1-6, with D perhaps matching TRBD1 (6 bases). Per germline, CDR1 ENHRY and CDR2 SYGVKD. Trimming shortened V by 9 bases and J by 9 bases, and 18 bases separated the two germline ends. This CDR3 spans 14 amino acids. CDR3 sequence reads: CAIQQQGIGSPLHF. CDR3 bases: TGTGCCATTCAACAACAGGGTATTGGTTCACCCCTCCACTTT.

This chain joins TRBV2 and TRBJ2-7; 8 bases match TRBD1. The V segment lost 4 bases and the J segment 0 bases; nucleotides outside the gene matches: 2. The CDR3 runs to 14 residues. CDR1 is SNHLY and CDR2 is FYNNEI in the germline V gene. This CDR3 reads CASSGTGSSYEQYF. The CDR3, as DNA: TGTGCCAGCAGTGGGACAGGGAGCTCCTACGAGCAGTACTTC.